This T cell receptor beta chain was captured in a study of control samples from healthy donors and cancer patients. Libraries were prepared by immunoSEQ multiplex PCR; TCRdb keeps only in-frame clonotypes and omits some of them. The sample lists 24,000 or so clones, around 83% occurring once. This clone was observed a handful of times. The V end lost 4 bases, the J end lost 0 bases, and 5 bases lay between the germline ends. Germline V gives CDR1 SGHDT, CDR2 YYEEEE. CDR3 length: 13 residues. This rearrangement joins TRBV5-6 to TRBJ1-3; D gene uncertain. The origin of this receptor is a man between 60 and 70 years old with head and neck cancer. Sequencing was performed on PBMCs. This chain's CDR3 is CASSQYSGNTIYF. In DNA form, the CDR3 reads TGTGCCAGCAGCCAATACTCTGGAAACACCATATATTTT.